These T cell receptor beta chains were read from a single sample in a study of control samples from healthy donors and cancer patients. Libraries were prepared by immunoSEQ multiplex PCR; TCRdb keeps only in-frame clonotypes and omits some of them. Of approximately 170,000 clones listed, about 90% are singletons. Sequenced material: blood. Receptors were obtained from a woman under 40 in good health. Each CDR3 is given with its conserved first and last residue. The D gene is left open where the match is weak. The size entry is marked missing in some rows and otherwise reads once, few, many or a size class.

d_call: .; j_call: TRBJ2-1; clone_size: .; v_call: TRBV27; cdr3_nt: TGTGCCAGCAGTTTGGGCGGAAGCTCCTACAATGAGCAGTTCTTC; cdr3_aa: CASSLGGSSYNEQFF
d_call: .; j_call: TRBJ2-5; clone_size: .; v_call: TRBV11-1; cdr3_nt: TGTGCCAGCAGCCCGCAAATTCAGGAGACCCAGTACTTC; cdr3_aa: CASSPQIQETQYF
d_call: .; j_call: TRBJ1-4; clone_size: .; v_call: TRBV27; cdr3_nt: TGTGCCAGCAGGTCCTGGGGAGGTGCTAATGAAAAACTGTTTTTT; cdr3_aa: CASRSWGGANEKLFF
d_call: TRBD2; j_call: TRBJ2-1; clone_size: .; v_call: TRBV3-1/TRBV3-2; cdr3_nt: TGTGCCAGCAGCTCTAGCGGGGGGTACAATGAGCAGTTCTTC; cdr3_aa: CASSSSGGYNEQFF
d_call: .; j_call: TRBJ2-3; clone_size: .; v_call: TRBV5-6; cdr3_nt: TGTGCCAGCAGCCCAGGAAGATTTGTAGATACGCAGTATTTT; cdr3_aa: CASSPGRFVDTQYF
d_call: .; j_call: TRBJ2-1; clone_size: .; v_call: TRBV7-6; cdr3_nt: TGTGCCAGCAGCTTAGGGGGGAGATCGACAAATGAGCAGTTCTTC; cdr3_aa: CASSLGGRSTNEQFF
d_call: .; j_call: TRBJ2-2; clone_size: once; v_call: TRBV19; cdr3_nt: TGTGCCAGTAGTAAGACCCTGACAGAGAACACCGGGGAGCTGTTTTTT; cdr3_aa: CASSKTLTENTGELFF
d_call: .; j_call: TRBJ2-5; clone_size: .; v_call: TRBV11-2; cdr3_nt: TGTGCCAGCAGCTTTCTACGAGCGGAGGAGACCCAGTACTTC; cdr3_aa: CASSFLRAEETQYF
d_call: .; j_call: TRBJ2-7; clone_size: .; v_call: TRBV2; cdr3_nt: TGTGCCAGCAGGAATTTAGGGGCGTACGAGCAGTACTTC; cdr3_aa: CASRNLGAYEQYF
d_call: .; j_call: TRBJ2-5; clone_size: .; v_call: TRBV11-2; cdr3_nt: TGTGCCAGCAGCCTCAGCCTTGGCCAAGAGACCCAGTACTTC; cdr3_aa: CASSLSLGQETQYF
d_call: .; j_call: TRBJ2-5; clone_size: .; v_call: TRBV24-1; cdr3_nt: TGTGCCACCAGTGATCCGGGACACCAAGAGACCCAGTACTTC; cdr3_aa: CATSDPGHQETQYF
d_call: .; j_call: TRBJ2-1; clone_size: few; v_call: TRBV7-2; cdr3_nt: TGTGCCAGCACCCTACTAGGCCCCCACAATGAGCAGTTCTTC; cdr3_aa: CASTLLGPHNEQFF
d_call: TRBD1; j_call: TRBJ1-1; clone_size: .; v_call: TRBV5-1; cdr3_nt: TGCGCCAGCAGCCTACAACAGGGGGCGGATGGGGCTTTCTTT; cdr3_aa: CASSLQQGADGAFF
d_call: TRBD2; j_call: TRBJ2-3; clone_size: .; v_call: TRBV19; cdr3_nt: TGTGCCTCTAGTAAGGGACTAGCGGGGGGATCAGATACGCAGTATTTT; cdr3_aa: CASSKGLAGGSDTQYF
d_call: .; j_call: TRBJ1-6; clone_size: .; v_call: TRBV24-1; cdr3_nt: TGTGCCACCAGTGATTTGCAAGGTTACGGCGAGAGCGATTCACCCCTCCACTTT; cdr3_aa: CATSDLQGYGESDSPLHF
d_call: .; j_call: TRBJ1-1; clone_size: .; v_call: TRBV7-6; cdr3_nt: TGTGCCAGCAGCTTCAACCGGGGGGACGCTTTCTTT; cdr3_aa: CASSFNRGDAFF
d_call: .; j_call: TRBJ2-1; clone_size: .; v_call: TRBV6-5; cdr3_nt: TGTGCCAGCATCGGGGCCTACAATGAGCAGTTCTTC; cdr3_aa: CASIGAYNEQFF
d_call: .; j_call: TRBJ2-2; clone_size: .; v_call: TRBV29-1; cdr3_nt: TGCAGCGTTGCCCCCCCAGGGGCCCTAAACACCGGGGAGCTGTTTTTT; cdr3_aa: CSVAPPGALNTGELFF
d_call: .; j_call: TRBJ2-6; clone_size: .; v_call: TRBV11-1; cdr3_nt: TGTGCCAGCAGCTTAGGATGGGCGACTGGGGCCAACGTCCTGACTTTC; cdr3_aa: CASSLGWATGANVLTF
d_call: .; j_call: TRBJ2-7; clone_size: .; v_call: TRBV7-9; cdr3_nt: TGTGCCAGCAGCTTAGCTCCCAAGTACTATTCCTACGAGCAGTACTTC; cdr3_aa: CASSLAPKYYSYEQYF
d_call: TRBD1; j_call: TRBJ1-1; clone_size: .; v_call: TRBV18; cdr3_nt: TGTGCCAGCTCGCCAGGGACAGGGACCAAGAACACTGAAGCTTTCTTT; cdr3_aa: CASSPGTGTKNTEAFF
d_call: .; j_call: TRBJ1-4; clone_size: .; v_call: TRBV6-5; cdr3_nt: TGTGCCAGCAGTACACAGGGCTTGGAGAAACTGTTTTTT; cdr3_aa: CASSTQGLEKLFF
d_call: .; j_call: TRBJ2-7; clone_size: few; v_call: TRBV2; cdr3_nt: TGTGCCAGCAGTGGAGACTATCCCCAATACGAGCAGTACTTC; cdr3_aa: CASSGDYPQYEQYF
d_call: TRBD1; j_call: TRBJ1-1; clone_size: .; v_call: TRBV5-5; cdr3_nt: TGTGCCAGCAGCTTTTCAGTATCCAGGGGGACGACTGAAGCTTTCTTT; cdr3_aa: CASSFSVSRGTTEAFF
d_call: .; j_call: TRBJ2-1; clone_size: .; v_call: TRBV7-9; cdr3_nt: TGTGCCAGCAGCTCAGGGTACAATGAGCAGTTCTTC; cdr3_aa: CASSSGYNEQFF
d_call: .; j_call: TRBJ1-1; clone_size: .; v_call: TRBV12-3/TRBV12-4; cdr3_nt: TGTGCCAGCAGTTTAAGACGGAACACTGAAGCTTTCTTT; cdr3_aa: CASSLRRNTEAFF